Below, 13 T cell receptor beta chains from the same sample are listed, as sequenced in a study of T cells in women clearing cervical HPV infection. The table came from immunoSEQ multiplex PCR; TCRdb's copy has only in-frame clones and leaves some out. Here the sample table reports tens of thousands of clones. The material sequenced was blood buffy coat. The receptors originated from a woman aged 18 to 75 with a cervical HPV16 infection that either progressed to CIN3+ or cleared (not recorded which).

Notes on this clone: Read data end 3 residues before the CDR3 end; the end is taken from the germline J gene. This sequence joins TRBV10-3 and TRBJ2-5, with 9 bases that match TRBD2. The CDR3 has 13 residues. V lost 6 bases and J lost 5; bases outside the gene matches: 4. CDR1 and CDR2 from the germline V gene are ENHRY and SYGVKD. Partial CDR3 DNA: TGTGCCATCAGAACCGCGGGGGGGGAGACC. It encodes CAIRTAGGET. From start to end, the CDR3 is CAIRTAGGETQYF.

With regard to this clone: The read ends 3 residues early relative to the CDR3; the germline J gene fills the gap. The chain couples TRBV10-3 to TRBJ2-7, with TRBD1 identical over 7 bases. Germline trimming cut 7 bases from V and 1 base from J; bases unmatched to any gene: 7. Germline V CDR1 and CDR2: ENHRY, SYGVKD. The CDR3 has 14 amino acids. CDR3 loop: CAITERQGSYEQYF. The CDR3 DNA, read in part, is TGTGCCATCACCGAGAGACAGGGTTCCTACGAG.

To note about this clone: The CDR3 is cut off 3 residues early in the read; its end comes from the germline J gene. The V call is TRBV11-2, the J call TRBJ1-4; TRBD1 is a possible D gene (6 bases). V lost 3 bases to trimming and J lost 1 base, with 9 bases between them. Germline-derived CDR1 and CDR2 are SGHAT and FQNNGV. The CDR3 has 15 residues. Incomplete CDR3 DNA: TGTGCCAGCAGCTTGGGGGCCGGAACTAATGAAAAA. This gives the protein CASSLGAGTNEK. The entire CDR3 sequence reads CASSLGAGTNEKLFF.

To note about this clone: The read comes to an end 3 residues before the CDR3 does, leaving the germline J gene to fill in the end. The V call is TRBV2, the J call TRBJ1-6; 7 bases align to TRBD1. The CDR3 extends over 14 amino acids. With 9 bases clipped from V and 4 bases from J, the junction kept 6 bases outside the gene matches. Germline assignment: CDR1 SNHLY and CDR2 FYNNEI. CDR3 bases read: TGTGCCAGTGCCGGGACAGATTATAATTCACCC. Translation: CASAGTDYNSP. The whole CDR3 protein is CASAGTDYNSPLHF. Combining the CDR3 with reference TRBV2 and TRBJ1-6 gives the whole variable domain EPEVTQTPSHQVTQMGQEVILRCVPISNHLYFYWYRQILGQKVEFLVSFYNNEISEKSEIFDDQFSVERPDGSNFTLKIRSTKLEDSAMYFCASAGTDYNSPLHFGNGTRLTVT.

In the case of this clone: From the germline J gene comes the end of the CDR3, since the read stops 3 residues before it. This chain joins TRBV20-1 and TRBJ2-1; 8 nucleotides agree with TRBD1. V was pared by 5 bases and J by 1 base, with 7 bases of the junction left unmatched. The germline gives CDR1 DFQATT, CDR2 SNEGSKA (reference sequence). The CDR3 covers 15 residues. CDR3 amino acids: CSAGQGGRSYNEQFF. The sequenced CDR3 bases are TGCAGTGCTGGACAGGGAGGCAGGTCCTACAATGAG.

In the case of this clone: The read ends 3 residues shy of where the CDR3 ends; the end is completed using the germline J gene. This chain joins TRBV6-1 and TRBJ1-1; the D is unclear. This CDR3 has 14 residues. Germline lookup yields CDR1 MNHNS and CDR2 SASEGT. CDR3: CASSEADSRVGAFF. The sequenced part of the CDR3 DNA is TGTGCCAGCAGTGAAGCGGATTCACGGGTTGGG.

This clone is labeled medium-sized based on frequency. The CDR3 DNA, read in part, is TGTGCCAGCAGTAGGTCCTCCTACGAG. Protein: CASSRSSYE. The whole CDR3 is CASSRSSYEQYF. This chain links TRBV12-3 or TRBV12-4 with TRBJ2-7; unclear D gene. The CDR3 end lies 3 residues beyond the end of the read and is filled in from the germline J gene. The CDR3 length is 12 residues. The V end lost 5 bases, the J end lost 0 bases, and 5 bases lay between the germline ends.

In regard to this clone: The read is 3 residues too short to cover the CDR3 end, so that end is filled in from the germline J gene. The chain combines TRBV6-1 with TRBJ1-2; D is unresolved. Germline CDR1 MNHNS, CDR2 SASEGT. This CDR3 spans 16 amino acids. V lost 1 base and J 0 bases, leaving 12 bases between the germline ends. The CDR3: CASSEVRLRANYGYTF. The sequenced part of the CDR3 DNA is TGTGCCAGCAGTGAAGTTCGCCTCAGAGCTAACTATGGC.

In the case of this clone: Read sequence stops 3 residues before the CDR3 end, and the germline J gene provides the missing end. The rearrangement uses TRBV2 and TRBJ1-5, with D possibly TRBD1 on 5 matching bases. The V and J ends lost 3 bases and 9 bases respectively, with 12 bases between them. The germline V gene has CDR1 SNHLY and CDR2 FYNNEI. The CDR3 spans 13 residues. This chain's CDR3 is CASSDGGIGPQHF. Incomplete CDR3 DNA: TGTGCCAGCAGTGATGGGGGGATTGGGCCC.

Concerning this clone itself: The observed sequence ends 3 residues before the CDR3 terminus, with the missing tail filled in from the germline J gene. This rearrangement joins TRBV10-2 to TRBJ2-3; 12 bases match TRBD2. V lost 4 bases and J lost 4; bases outside the gene matches: 3. Germline CDR1 WSHSY, CDR2 SAAADI. The CDR3 has 15 amino acids. This chain's CDR3 is CASSATSGGADTQYF. Partial CDR3 DNA: TGCGCCAGCAGTGCGACTAGCGGGGGAGCAGATACG.

About this clone itself: The read gets to within 3 residues of the CDR3 end, and the germline J gene fills in the rest. The chain carries TRBV14 and TRBJ1-4; D unclear. The CDR3 sequence is 19 residues long. The ends were cut back, 2 bases at V and 0 bases at J, with 19 bases in the middle. Germline CDR1 is SGHDN and CDR2 is FVKESK. The part of the CDR3 DNA that was read is TGTGCCAGCAGCCAACTCGACAACGAAAGATATGCAACTAATGAAAAA. Its protein is CASSQLDNERYATNEK. The full CDR3 reads CASSQLDNERYATNEKLFF.

In the case of this clone: The sequenced fragment ends 3 residues before the CDR3 boundary, so the rest is inferred from the germline J gene. V usage is TRBV30 and J usage is TRBJ1-5; D remains ambiguous. CDR1 is GTSNPN, CDR2 SVGIG, per germline (reference sequence). CDR3 size: 15 residues. The germline V and J ends were trimmed by 1 base and 0 bases, with 10 bases remaining between them. The CDR3 is CAWSETRYSNQPQHF. CDR3 DNA (partial): TGTGCCTGGAGTGAGACACGGTATAGCAATCAGCCC.

Concerning this clone itself: Read sequence stops 3 residues before the CDR3 end, and the germline J gene provides the missing end. The chain joins TRBV19 to TRBJ1-2; 9 bases match TRBD1. Germline loops: CDR1 LNHDA, CDR2 SQIVND (reference sequence). With 4 bases clipped from V and 4 bases from J, the junction kept 4 bases outside the gene matches. This CDR3 comprises 14 residues. The DNA read from the CDR3 is TGTGCCAGTAGTACTACAGGGGGCAGCTATGGC. Encoded protein: CASSTTGGSYG. The CDR3 in full is CASSTTGGSYGYTF. The whole variable domain, remainder taken from reference TRBV19 and TRBJ1-2, is DGGITQSPKYLFRKEGQNVTLSCEQNLNHDAMYWYRQDPGQGLRLIYYSQIVNDFQKGDIAEGYSVSREKKESFPLTVTSAQKNPTAFYLCASSTTGGSYGYTFGSGTRLTVV.